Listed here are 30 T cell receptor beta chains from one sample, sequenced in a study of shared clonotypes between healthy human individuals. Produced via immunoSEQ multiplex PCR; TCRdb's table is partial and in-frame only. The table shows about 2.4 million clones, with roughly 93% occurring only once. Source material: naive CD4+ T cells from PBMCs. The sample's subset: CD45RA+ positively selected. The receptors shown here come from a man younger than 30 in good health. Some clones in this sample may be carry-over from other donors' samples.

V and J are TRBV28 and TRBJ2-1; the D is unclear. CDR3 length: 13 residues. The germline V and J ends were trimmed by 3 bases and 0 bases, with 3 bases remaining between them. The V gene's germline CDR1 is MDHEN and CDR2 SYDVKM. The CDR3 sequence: CASSLVSYNEQFF. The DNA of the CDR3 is TGTGCCAGCAGTTTGGTCTCCTACAATGAGCAGTTCTTC.

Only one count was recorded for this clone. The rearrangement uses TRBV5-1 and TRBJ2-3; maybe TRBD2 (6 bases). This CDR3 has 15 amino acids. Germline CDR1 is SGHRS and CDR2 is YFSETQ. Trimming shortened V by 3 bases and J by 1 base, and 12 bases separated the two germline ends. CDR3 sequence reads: CASSSADYRTDTQYF. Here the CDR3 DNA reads TGCGCCAGCAGCTCGGCGGACTACCGCACAGATACGCAGTATTTT. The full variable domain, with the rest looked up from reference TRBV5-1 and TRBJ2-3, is KAGVTQTPRYLIKTRGQQVTLSCSPISGHRSVSWYQQTPGQGLQFLFEYFSETQRNKGNFPGRFSGRQFSNSRSEMNVSTLELGDSALYLCASSSADYRTDTQYFGPGTRLTVL.

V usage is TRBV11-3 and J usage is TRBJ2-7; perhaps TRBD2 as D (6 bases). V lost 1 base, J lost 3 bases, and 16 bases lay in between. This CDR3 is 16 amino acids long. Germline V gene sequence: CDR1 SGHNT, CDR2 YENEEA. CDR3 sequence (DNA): TGTGCCAGCAGCTTAGTTTTTATAGCGGAGGGCTACGAGCAGTACTTC. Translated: CASSLVFIAEGYEQYF.

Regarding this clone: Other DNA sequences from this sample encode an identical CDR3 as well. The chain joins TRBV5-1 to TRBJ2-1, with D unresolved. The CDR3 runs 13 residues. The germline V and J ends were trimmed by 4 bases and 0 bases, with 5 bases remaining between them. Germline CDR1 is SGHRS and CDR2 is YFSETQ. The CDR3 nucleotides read TGCGCCAGCAGCCTAGACTCCTACAATGAGCAGTTCTTC. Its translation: CASSLDSYNEQFF.

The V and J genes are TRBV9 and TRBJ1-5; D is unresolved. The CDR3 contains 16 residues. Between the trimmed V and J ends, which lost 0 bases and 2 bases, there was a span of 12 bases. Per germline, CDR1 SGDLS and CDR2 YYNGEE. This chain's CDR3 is CASSVVPGPCNQPQHF. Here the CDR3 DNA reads TGTGCCAGCAGCGTAGTACCCGGGCCATGCAATCAGCCCCAGCATTTT.

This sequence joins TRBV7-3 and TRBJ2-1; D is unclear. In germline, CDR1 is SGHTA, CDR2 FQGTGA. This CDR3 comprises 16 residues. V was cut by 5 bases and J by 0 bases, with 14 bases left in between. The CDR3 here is CASSKGGVLSYNEQFF. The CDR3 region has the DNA TGTGCCAGCAGCAAAGGTGGGGTCCTCTCCTACAATGAGCAGTTCTTC.

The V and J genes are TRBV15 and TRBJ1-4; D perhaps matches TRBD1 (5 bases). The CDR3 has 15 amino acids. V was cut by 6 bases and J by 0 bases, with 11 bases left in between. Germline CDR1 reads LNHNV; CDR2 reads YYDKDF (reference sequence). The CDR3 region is CATRGRGATNEKLFF. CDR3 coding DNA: TGTGCCACCAGAGGGCGGGGGGCAACTAATGAAAAACTGTTTTTT.

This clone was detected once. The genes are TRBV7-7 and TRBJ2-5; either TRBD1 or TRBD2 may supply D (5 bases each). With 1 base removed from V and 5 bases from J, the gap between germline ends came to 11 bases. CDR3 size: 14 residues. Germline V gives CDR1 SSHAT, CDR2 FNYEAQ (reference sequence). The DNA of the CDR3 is TGTGCCAGCAGCTTAGTGGGGGTCGGGGAGACCCAGTACTTC. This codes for CASSLVGVGETQYF.

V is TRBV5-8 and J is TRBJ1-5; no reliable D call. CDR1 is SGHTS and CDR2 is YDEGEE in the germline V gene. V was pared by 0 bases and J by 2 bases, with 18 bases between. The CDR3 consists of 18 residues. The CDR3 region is CASSLVAGVGLGNQPQHF. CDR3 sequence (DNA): TGTGCCAGCAGCTTGGTCGCTGGCGTAGGTTTAGGCAATCAGCCCCAGCATTTT.

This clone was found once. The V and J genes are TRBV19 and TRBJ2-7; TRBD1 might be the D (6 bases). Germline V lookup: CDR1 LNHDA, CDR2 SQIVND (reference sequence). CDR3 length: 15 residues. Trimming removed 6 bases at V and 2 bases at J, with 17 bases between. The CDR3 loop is CASSRRGGQPYEQYF. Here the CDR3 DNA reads TGTGCCAGTAGCCGAAGAGGGGGACAACCCTACGAGCAGTACTTC.

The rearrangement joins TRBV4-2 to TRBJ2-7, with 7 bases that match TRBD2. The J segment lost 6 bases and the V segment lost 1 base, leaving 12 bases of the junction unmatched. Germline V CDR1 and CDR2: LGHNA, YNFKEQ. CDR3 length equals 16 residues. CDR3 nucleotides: TGTGCCAGCAGCCAAGGGTTGCAGGGAGGGCCCCCCGAGCAGTACTTC. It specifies CASSQGLQGGPPEQYF.

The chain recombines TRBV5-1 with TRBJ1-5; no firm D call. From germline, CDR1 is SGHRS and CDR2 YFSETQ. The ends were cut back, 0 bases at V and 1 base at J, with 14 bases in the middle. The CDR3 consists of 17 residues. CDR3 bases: TGCGCCAGCAGCTTGGAGGGAGTCGACTCGAGCAATCAGCCCCAGCATTTT. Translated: CASSLEGVDSSNQPQHF.

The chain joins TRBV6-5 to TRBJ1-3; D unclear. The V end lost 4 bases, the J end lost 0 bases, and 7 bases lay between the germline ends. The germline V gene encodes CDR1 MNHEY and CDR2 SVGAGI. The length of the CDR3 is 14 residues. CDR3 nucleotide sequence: TGTGCCAGCAGTTCAAGGCACTCTGGAAACACCATATATTTT. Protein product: CASSSRHSGNTIYF.

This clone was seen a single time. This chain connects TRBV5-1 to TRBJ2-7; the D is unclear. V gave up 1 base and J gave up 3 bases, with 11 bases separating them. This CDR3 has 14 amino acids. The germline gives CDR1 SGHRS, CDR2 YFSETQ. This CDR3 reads CASSLTKIGYEQYF. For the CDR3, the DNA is TGCGCCAGCAGCTTGACTAAAATAGGCTACGAGCAGTACTTC.

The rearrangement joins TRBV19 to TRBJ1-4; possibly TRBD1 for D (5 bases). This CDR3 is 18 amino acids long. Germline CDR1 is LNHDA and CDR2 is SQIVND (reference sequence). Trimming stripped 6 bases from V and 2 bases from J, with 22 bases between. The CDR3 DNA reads TGTGCCAGTAGGCCCCCGCTGGCAGGGAGGTCTACTAATGAAAAACTGTTTTTT. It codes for CASRPPLAGRSTNEKLFF.

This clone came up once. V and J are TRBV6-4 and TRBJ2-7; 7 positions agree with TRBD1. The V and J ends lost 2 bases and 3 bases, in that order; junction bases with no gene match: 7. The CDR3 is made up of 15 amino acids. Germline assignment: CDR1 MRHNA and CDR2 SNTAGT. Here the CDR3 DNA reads TGTGCCAGCAGTGACGAAGACAGGGTCCGCTACGAGCAGTACTTC. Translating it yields CASSDEDRVRYEQYF.

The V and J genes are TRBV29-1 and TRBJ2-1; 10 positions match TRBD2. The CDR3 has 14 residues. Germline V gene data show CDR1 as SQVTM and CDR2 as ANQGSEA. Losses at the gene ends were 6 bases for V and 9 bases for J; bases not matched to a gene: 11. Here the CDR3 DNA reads TGCAGCGTCGGACTAGCGGCTACAATTACTGAGCAGTTCTTC. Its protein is CSVGLAATITEQFF.

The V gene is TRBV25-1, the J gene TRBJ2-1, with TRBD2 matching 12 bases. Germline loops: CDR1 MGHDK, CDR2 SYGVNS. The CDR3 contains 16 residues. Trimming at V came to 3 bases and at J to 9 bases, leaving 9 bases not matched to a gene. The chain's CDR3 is CASSDKLAGGNGEQFF. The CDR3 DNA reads TGTGCCAGCAGTGATAAGCTAGCGGGAGGGAACGGTGAGCAGTTCTTC. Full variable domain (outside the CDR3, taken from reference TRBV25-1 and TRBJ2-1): EADIYQTPRYLVIGTGKKITLECSQTMGHDKMYWYQQDPGMELHLIHYSYGVNSTEKGDLSSESTVSRIRTEHFPLTLESARPSHTSQYLCASSDKLAGGNGEQFFGPGTRLTVL.

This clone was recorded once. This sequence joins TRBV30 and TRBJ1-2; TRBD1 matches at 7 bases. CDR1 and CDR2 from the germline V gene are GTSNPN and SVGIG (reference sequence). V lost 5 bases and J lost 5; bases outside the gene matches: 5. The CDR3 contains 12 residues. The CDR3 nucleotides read TGTGCCTGGTACAGGGGTAATTATGGCTACACCTTC. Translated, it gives CAWYRGNYGYTF.

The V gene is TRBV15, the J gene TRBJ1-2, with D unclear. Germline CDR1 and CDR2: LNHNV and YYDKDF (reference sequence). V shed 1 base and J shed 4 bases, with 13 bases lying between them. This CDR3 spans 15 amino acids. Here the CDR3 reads CATSRGLGLVYGYTF. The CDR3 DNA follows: TGTGCCACCAGCAGAGGTTTAGGCCTTGTCTATGGCTACACCTTC.

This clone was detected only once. This CDR3 reads CASSRDRLGRYGYTF. The CDR3 DNA is TGCGCCAGCAGCCGAGACAGGCTGGGGCGCTATGGCTACACCTTC. This chain connects TRBV4-3 to TRBJ1-2; maybe TRBD1 (6 bases). This CDR3 contains 15 residues. The germline gives CDR1 LGHNA, CDR2 YSLEER. V was shortened by 4 bases and J by 4 bases, with 16 bases between the two germline ends.

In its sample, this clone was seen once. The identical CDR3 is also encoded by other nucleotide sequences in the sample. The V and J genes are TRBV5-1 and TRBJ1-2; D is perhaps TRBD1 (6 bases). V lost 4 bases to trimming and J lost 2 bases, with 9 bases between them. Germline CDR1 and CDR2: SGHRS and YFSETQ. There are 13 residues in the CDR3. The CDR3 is CASSPDSNYGYTF. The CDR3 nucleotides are TGCGCCAGCAGCCCGGACAGCAACTATGGCTACACCTTC.

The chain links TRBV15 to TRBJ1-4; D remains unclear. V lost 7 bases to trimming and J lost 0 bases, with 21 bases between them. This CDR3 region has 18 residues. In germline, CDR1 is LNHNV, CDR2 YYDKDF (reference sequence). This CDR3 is CATTPGSGKSATNEKLFF. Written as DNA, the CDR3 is TGTGCCACCACCCCGGGGAGTGGGAAATCTGCAACTAATGAAAAACTGTTTTTT.

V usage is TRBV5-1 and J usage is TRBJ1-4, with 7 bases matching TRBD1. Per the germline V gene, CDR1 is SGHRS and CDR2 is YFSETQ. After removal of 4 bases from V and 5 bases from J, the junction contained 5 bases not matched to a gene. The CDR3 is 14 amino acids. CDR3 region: CASSETGQNEKLFF. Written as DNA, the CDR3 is TGCGCCAGCAGCGAGACAGGGCAAAATGAAAAACTGTTTTTT.

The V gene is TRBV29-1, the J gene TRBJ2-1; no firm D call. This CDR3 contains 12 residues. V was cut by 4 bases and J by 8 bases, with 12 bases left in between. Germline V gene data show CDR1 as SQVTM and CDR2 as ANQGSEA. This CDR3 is CSVAQFLDEQFF. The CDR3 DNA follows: TGCAGCGTTGCCCAGTTCCTTGATGAGCAGTTCTTC.

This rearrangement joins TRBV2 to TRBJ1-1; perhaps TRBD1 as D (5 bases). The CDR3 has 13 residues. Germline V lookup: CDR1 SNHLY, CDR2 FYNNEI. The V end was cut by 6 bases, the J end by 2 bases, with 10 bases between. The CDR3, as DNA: TGTGCCAGCAGGGGACTGATTAACACTGAAGCTTTCTTT. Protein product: CASRGLINTEAFF.

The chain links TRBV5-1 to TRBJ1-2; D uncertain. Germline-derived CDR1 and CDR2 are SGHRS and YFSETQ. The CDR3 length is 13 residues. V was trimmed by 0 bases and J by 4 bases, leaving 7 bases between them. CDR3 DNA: TGCGCCAGCAGCTTGGCGACGATCTATGGCTACACCTTC. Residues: CASSLATIYGYTF. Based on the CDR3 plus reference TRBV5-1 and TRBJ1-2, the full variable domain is KAGVTQTPRYLIKTRGQQVTLSCSPISGHRSVSWYQQTPGQGLQFLFEYFSETQRNKGNFPGRFSGRQFSNSRSEMNVSTLELGDSALYLCASSLATIYGYTFGSGTRLTVV.

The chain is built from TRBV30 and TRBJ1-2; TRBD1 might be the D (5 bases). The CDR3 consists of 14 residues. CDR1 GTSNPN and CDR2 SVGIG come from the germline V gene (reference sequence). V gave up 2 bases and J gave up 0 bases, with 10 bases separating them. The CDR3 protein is CAWSTIQANYGYTF. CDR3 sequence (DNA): TGTGCCTGGAGTACGATACAGGCTAACTATGGCTACACCTTC.

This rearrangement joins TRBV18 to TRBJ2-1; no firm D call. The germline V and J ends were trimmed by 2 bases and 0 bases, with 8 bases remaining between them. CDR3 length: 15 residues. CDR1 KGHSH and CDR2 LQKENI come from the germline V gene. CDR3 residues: CASSPIQSSYNEQFF. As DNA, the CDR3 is TGTGCCAGCTCACCAATCCAGAGCTCCTACAATGAGCAGTTCTTC. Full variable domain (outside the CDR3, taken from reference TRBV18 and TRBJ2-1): NAGVMQNPRHLVRRRGQEARLRCSPMKGHSHVYWYRQLPEEGLKFMVYLQKENIIDESGMPKERFSAEFPKEGPSILRIQQVVRGDSAAYFCASSPIQSSYNEQFFGPGTRLTVL.

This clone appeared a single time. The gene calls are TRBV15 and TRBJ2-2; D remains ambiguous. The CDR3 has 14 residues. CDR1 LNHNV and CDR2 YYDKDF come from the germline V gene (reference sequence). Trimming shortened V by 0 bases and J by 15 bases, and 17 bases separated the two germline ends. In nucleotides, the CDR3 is TGTGCCACCAGCAGAGATCGTCCCCCAGAAGTGATGTTTTTT. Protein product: CATSRDRPPEVMFF.